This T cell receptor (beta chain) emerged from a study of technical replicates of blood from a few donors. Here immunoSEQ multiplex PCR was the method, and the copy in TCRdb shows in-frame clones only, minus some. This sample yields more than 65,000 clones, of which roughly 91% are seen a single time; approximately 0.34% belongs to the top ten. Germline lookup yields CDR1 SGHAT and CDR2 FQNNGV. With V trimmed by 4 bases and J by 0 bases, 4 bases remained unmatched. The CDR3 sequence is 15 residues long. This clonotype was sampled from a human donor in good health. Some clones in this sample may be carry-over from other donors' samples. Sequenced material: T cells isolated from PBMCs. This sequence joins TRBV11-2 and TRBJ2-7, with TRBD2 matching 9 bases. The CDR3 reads CASSSPSGNSYEQYF. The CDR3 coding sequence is TGTGCCAGCAGCTCACCTAGCGGGAACTCCTACGAGCAGTACTTC.